The clone carrying this T cell receptor (beta chain) was counted a single time. This record comes from a study of cytomegalovirus exposure and HLA in healthy donors. In the PCR, 60 Vbeta and 13 Jbeta primers were used. Repertoires were generated with immunoSEQ multiplex PCR, while TCRdb's copy carries only in-frame clones and drops some. The data hold about 200,000 clones, with more than 80% observed a single time. Germline V gives CDR1 SEHNR, CDR2 FQNEAQ (reference sequence). CDR3 length equals 16 residues. V shed 5 bases, J shed 0 bases, and the junction held 6 bases outside the gene matches. The sequenced material came from PBMCs. This sequence was found in a man in his thirties or forties in good health and CMV-seronegative. The V call is TRBV7-9, the J call TRBJ2-2, with 7 bases aligning to TRBD2. The CDR3 here is CASSTTSETNTGELFF. CDR3 nucleotide sequence: TGTGCCAGCAGCACAACTAGCGAGACGAACACCGGGGAGCTGTTTTTT.